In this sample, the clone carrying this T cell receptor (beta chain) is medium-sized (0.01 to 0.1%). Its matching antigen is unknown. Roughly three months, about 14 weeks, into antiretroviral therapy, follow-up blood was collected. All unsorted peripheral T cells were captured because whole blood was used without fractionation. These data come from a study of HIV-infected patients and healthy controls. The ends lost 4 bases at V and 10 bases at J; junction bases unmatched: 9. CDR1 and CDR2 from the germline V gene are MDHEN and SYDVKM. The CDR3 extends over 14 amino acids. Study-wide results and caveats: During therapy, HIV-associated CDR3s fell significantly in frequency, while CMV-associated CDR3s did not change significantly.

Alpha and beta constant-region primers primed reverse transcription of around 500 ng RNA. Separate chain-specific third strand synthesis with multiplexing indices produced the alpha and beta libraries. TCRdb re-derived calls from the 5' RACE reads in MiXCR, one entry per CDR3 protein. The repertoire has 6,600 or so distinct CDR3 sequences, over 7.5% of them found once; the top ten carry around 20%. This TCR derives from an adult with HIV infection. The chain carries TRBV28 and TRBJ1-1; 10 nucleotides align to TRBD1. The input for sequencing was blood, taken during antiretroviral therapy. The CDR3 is CASSSGQGIGGAFF. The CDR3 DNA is TGTGCCAGCAGTTCGGGACAGGGGATTGGAGGAGCTTTCTTT.